The rows below give T cell receptor beta chains drawn from one sample of a study of cytomegalovirus exposure and HLA in healthy donors. The repertoire was sequenced with immunoSEQ multiplex PCR; TCRdb's copy has only in-frame clones and lacks some. Among about 140,000 clones listed, 70% to 85% were seen once. The sample comprised PBMCs. These receptors were obtained from a man aged 25 to 45 in good health and CMV-seropositive. Both conserved end residues are part of each CDR3. Fields, in order: CDR3 DNA, CDR3 protein, CDR3 length, J gene, V gene, clone size, D gene. A D gene is named only where the DNA matches it firmly. Some rows mark clone size as missing; the rest say once, few, many or name a class of expanded clone.

CDR3 DNA: TGTGCCAGCAGCGCCGGGGGCTACGAGCAGTACTTC; CDR3 protein: CASSAGGYEQYF; CDR3 length: 12; J gene: TRBJ2-7; V gene: TRBV27; clone size: NA; D gene: NA
CDR3 DNA: TGCGCCAGCAGCCGGACCAGGGTCGGAGAAACCGGGGAGCTGTTTTTT; CDR3 protein: CASSRTRVGETGELFF; CDR3 length: 16; J gene: TRBJ2-2; V gene: TRBV5-1; clone size: NA; D gene: NA
CDR3 DNA: TGTGCCAGCAGTTTCACCGGCAGGGCTACTGAAGCTTTCTTT; CDR3 protein: CASSFTGRATEAFF; CDR3 length: 14; J gene: TRBJ1-1; V gene: TRBV27; clone size: NA; D gene: NA
CDR3 DNA: TGTGCCTGGAAGCCGGAACAGGGGGAAGAGACCCAGTACTTC; CDR3 protein: CAWKPEQGEETQYF; CDR3 length: 14; J gene: TRBJ2-5; V gene: TRBV30; clone size: NA; D gene: TRBD1
CDR3 DNA: TGTGCCAGCAGCCCCGGAAGCGGGAGGAAGACCCAGTACTTC; CDR3 protein: CASSPGSGRKTQYF; CDR3 length: 14; J gene: TRBJ2-5; V gene: TRBV28; clone size: NA; D gene: TRBD2
CDR3 DNA: TGTGCCAGCAGCTCAGGACTGTCTTCCTCCTACAATGAGCAGTTCTTC; CDR3 protein: CASSSGLSSSYNEQFF; CDR3 length: 16; J gene: TRBJ2-1; V gene: TRBV7-2; clone size: NA; D gene: NA
CDR3 DNA: TGTGCCAGCAGTGAAAACAGAAACACTGAAGCTTTCTTT; CDR3 protein: CASSENRNTEAFF; CDR3 length: 13; J gene: TRBJ1-1; V gene: TRBV2; clone size: NA; D gene: NA
CDR3 DNA: TGTGCCAGCAGCCGGACAGGGGATAGCAATCAGCCCCAGCATTTT; CDR3 protein: CASSRTGDSNQPQHF; CDR3 length: 15; J gene: TRBJ1-5; V gene: TRBV5-5; clone size: NA; D gene: TRBD1
CDR3 DNA: TGTGCCAGCAGCGAACAGGGCACAGATACGCAGTATTTT; CDR3 protein: CASSEQGTDTQYF; CDR3 length: 13; J gene: TRBJ2-3; V gene: TRBV9; clone size: NA; D gene: NA
CDR3 DNA: TGTGCCTGGAGGATCAACAGATTGATGAACACTGAAGCTTTCTTT; CDR3 protein: CAWRINRLMNTEAFF; CDR3 length: 15; J gene: TRBJ1-1; V gene: TRBV30; clone size: once; D gene: NA
CDR3 DNA: TGTGCCATCAGTGAGTTTCAGGGTGTGAGCTATGGCTACACCTTC; CDR3 protein: CAISEFQGVSYGYTF; CDR3 length: 15; J gene: TRBJ1-2; V gene: TRBV10-3; clone size: NA; D gene: NA
CDR3 DNA: TGTGCCAGCAGCACCGGCACTGAAGCTTTCTTT; CDR3 protein: CASSTGTEAFF; CDR3 length: 11; J gene: TRBJ1-1; V gene: TRBV7-9; clone size: NA; D gene: NA
CDR3 DNA: TGCAGCGTAGCCCGACAGGGTAACGGGGAGCTGTTTTTT; CDR3 protein: CSVARQGNGELFF; CDR3 length: 13; J gene: TRBJ2-2; V gene: TRBV29-1; clone size: NA; D gene: TRBD1
CDR3 DNA: TGCAGTGCCCGACTAGCGAATGAGCAGTTCTTC; CDR3 protein: CSARLANEQFF; CDR3 length: 11; J gene: TRBJ2-1; V gene: TRBV20-1; clone size: once; D gene: TRBD2
CDR3 DNA: TGCGCCAGCAGCCTTACCCCGGACAGGGGAGCTGAAGCTTTCTTT; CDR3 protein: CASSLTPDRGAEAFF; CDR3 length: 15; J gene: TRBJ1-1; V gene: TRBV5-1; clone size: NA; D gene: TRBD1
CDR3 DNA: TGTGCCAGCAGCTCCTGGCCGGGGGGAGATACGCAGTATTTT; CDR3 protein: CASSSWPGGDTQYF; CDR3 length: 14; J gene: TRBJ2-3; V gene: TRBV7-3; clone size: NA; D gene: TRBD2
CDR3 DNA: TGTGCCAGCAGCTTAGTCCGAGGCCCTTTGAACACTGAAGCTTTCTTT; CDR3 protein: CASSLVRGPLNTEAFF; CDR3 length: 16; J gene: TRBJ1-1; V gene: TRBV7-8; clone size: once; D gene: NA
CDR3 DNA: TGTGCCAGCAGCGCCAGCGGAGCGGGCTTCTACGAGCAGTACTTC; CDR3 protein: CASSASGAGFYEQYF; CDR3 length: 15; J gene: TRBJ2-7; V gene: TRBV7-9; clone size: NA; D gene: NA
CDR3 DNA: TGTGCCAGCAGTCGCCGGGGGGCAGGGCGCCCTGTTGGTCCCGATACGCAGTATTTT; CDR3 protein: CASSRRGAGRPVGPDTQYF; CDR3 length: 19; J gene: TRBJ2-3; V gene: TRBV7-8; clone size: NA; D gene: NA
CDR3 DNA: TGTGCCAGCAGTCCGGGACAGGCGCTGGGTGGTGAAAAACTGTTTTTT; CDR3 protein: CASSPGQALGGEKLFF; CDR3 length: 16; J gene: TRBJ1-4; V gene: TRBV27; clone size: once; D gene: TRBD1
CDR3 DNA: TGTGCCAGCGGAAACAGGGCCGGGGAGCTGTTTTTT; CDR3 protein: CASGNRAGELFF; CDR3 length: 12; J gene: TRBJ2-2; V gene: TRBV11-3; clone size: NA; D gene: NA
CDR3 DNA: TGTGCCACCAGCAGAGATCAGGGGGACACTGAAGCTTTCTTT; CDR3 protein: CATSRDQGDTEAFF; CDR3 length: 14; J gene: TRBJ1-1; V gene: TRBV15; clone size: few; D gene: TRBD1
CDR3 DNA: TGTGCCAGCAGCTTAGGGGCGGGGAAGGGCTTGCAAAACATTCAGTACTTC; CDR3 protein: CASSLGAGKGLQNIQYF; CDR3 length: 17; J gene: TRBJ2-4; V gene: TRBV7-2; clone size: NA; D gene: NA
CDR3 DNA: TGTGCTACCGGCGGTGAAAAACTGTTTTTT; CDR3 protein: CATGGEKLFF; CDR3 length: 10; J gene: TRBJ1-4; V gene: TRBV19; clone size: NA; D gene: NA
CDR3 DNA: TGTGCCATCAGTCGGGAGCAAGAGACCCAGTACTTC; CDR3 protein: CAISREQETQYF; CDR3 length: 12; J gene: TRBJ2-5; V gene: TRBV10-3; clone size: NA; D gene: NA
CDR3 DNA: TGTGCCAGCAGCCCCAGAGGCTCCTACGAGCAGTACTTC; CDR3 protein: CASSPRGSYEQYF; CDR3 length: 13; J gene: TRBJ2-7; V gene: TRBV13; clone size: few; D gene: NA
CDR3 DNA: TGTGCCAGCAGTTTTGGGACAGGGGTAGGTTCACCCCTCCACTTT; CDR3 protein: CASSFGTGVGSPLHF; CDR3 length: 15; J gene: TRBJ1-6; V gene: TRBV28; clone size: NA; D gene: TRBD1
CDR3 DNA: TGCGCCAGCAAGCCTGTCTTAAAAACGGGGAGCTCCTACAATGAGCAGTTCTTC; CDR3 protein: CASKPVLKTGSSYNEQFF; CDR3 length: 18; J gene: TRBJ2-1; V gene: TRBV5-1; clone size: NA; D gene: NA
CDR3 DNA: TGCGCCAGCAGGCCTAAAAGGGGAAACCGGGGGGAGCCACACAATCAGCCCCAGCATTTT; CDR3 protein: CASRPKRGNRGEPHNQPQHF; CDR3 length: 20; J gene: TRBJ1-5; V gene: TRBV5-1; clone size: NA; D gene: NA
CDR3 DNA: TGTGCCAGCAGCGTAGGAGGAGGACTGGAGAACACCGGGGAGCTGTTTTTT; CDR3 protein: CASSVGGGLENTGELFF; CDR3 length: 17; J gene: TRBJ2-2; V gene: TRBV9; clone size: NA; D gene: NA
CDR3 DNA: TGTGCCATCAGTGAACAGGGGCCCTACGAGCAGTACTTC; CDR3 protein: CAISEQGPYEQYF; CDR3 length: 13; J gene: TRBJ2-7; V gene: TRBV10-3; clone size: NA; D gene: TRBD1
CDR3 DNA: TGCGCCAGCAGCTTGCAGGTCGACTACGAGCAGTACTTC; CDR3 protein: CASSLQVDYEQYF; CDR3 length: 13; J gene: TRBJ2-7; V gene: TRBV5-1; clone size: NA; D gene: NA
CDR3 DNA: TGTGCCAGCAGCGTAGAGGGGGTGGGATCACCCCTCCACTTT; CDR3 protein: CASSVEGVGSPLHF; CDR3 length: 14; J gene: TRBJ1-6; V gene: TRBV9; clone size: NA; D gene: NA
CDR3 DNA: TGTGCCAGCAGTCCGGGGGTTAATGAAAAACTGTTTTTT; CDR3 protein: CASSPGVNEKLFF; CDR3 length: 13; J gene: TRBJ1-4; V gene: TRBV6-5; clone size: NA; D gene: NA
CDR3 DNA: TGTGCCATCGCGGAACAGGGAAATGAGCAGTTCTTC; CDR3 protein: CAIAEQGNEQFF; CDR3 length: 12; J gene: TRBJ2-1; V gene: TRBV10-3; clone size: NA; D gene: NA
CDR3 DNA: TGTGCCAGTTCCGTGGCGGAACGGGGCAATCAGCCCCAGCATTTT; CDR3 protein: CASSVAERGNQPQHF; CDR3 length: 15; J gene: TRBJ1-5; V gene: TRBV19; clone size: NA; D gene: NA
CDR3 DNA: TGTGCCAGCATGGCGGAGGGAGGCCCCCAGTACTTC; CDR3 protein: CASMAEGGPQYF; CDR3 length: 12; J gene: TRBJ2-5; V gene: TRBV6-6; clone size: NA; D gene: NA